What follows are 22 T cell receptor beta chains derived from one specimen sequenced in a study of cytomegalovirus exposure and HLA in healthy donors. The PCR ran on 60 Vbeta and 13 Jbeta primers. The table came from immunoSEQ multiplex PCR; TCRdb's copy has only in-frame clones and leaves some out. Of 180,000 or so clones listed, approximately 83% are singletons. Sequencing input: PBMCs. The receptors originated from a boy aged 2 to 10 in good health and CMV-seronegative.

J is TRBJ1-2 and V is TRBV29-1, with D maybe TRBD1 (6 bases). The CDR3 consists of 13 residues. The V end lost 6 bases, the J end lost 4 bases, and 15 bases lay between the germline ends. The V gene's germline CDR1 is SQVTM and CDR2 ANQGSEA. Written as DNA, the CDR3 is TGCAGCGTAAAGGGGGTTTTAACCTATGGCTACACCTTC. Encoded protein: CSVKGVLTYGYTF.

CDR3 region: CASSLRAGGPDTQYF. Written as DNA, the CDR3 is TGTGCCAGCAGCTTACGAGCGGGGGGGCCGGATACGCAGTATTTT. The J gene is TRBJ2-3, the V gene TRBV7-2; 10 bases are a match to TRBD2. V was pared by 2 bases and J by 6 bases, with 5 bases of the junction left unmatched. The CDR3 contains 15 residues. Germline V CDR1 and CDR2: SGHTA, FQGNSA.

V and J are TRBV2 and TRBJ1-2; D call uncertain. With 5 bases removed from V and 4 bases from J, the gap between germline ends came to 17 bases. CDR1 SNHLY and CDR2 FYNNEI come from the germline V gene. The CDR3 totals 15 residues. CDR3: CASSPHANLVYGYTF. Here the CDR3 DNA reads TGTGCCAGCAGTCCGCACGCAAATCTAGTCTATGGCTACACCTTC.

V and J are TRBV5-4 and TRBJ1-1; unclear D gene. V was shortened by 5 bases and J by 0 bases, with 11 bases between the two germline ends. The CDR3 runs 14 residues. Germline lookup yields CDR1 SGHNT and CDR2 YYREEE (reference sequence). The CDR3 is CASSRSGLNTEAFF. The DNA for the CDR3 is TGTGCCAGCAGTCGCTCGGGTTTGAACACTGAAGCTTTCTTT.

The count of this clone is one. The chain links TRBV7-9 to TRBJ1-6; weak D call: TRBD1 (6 bases). This CDR3 spans 16 amino acids. CDR1 and CDR2 (germline): SEHNR, FQNEAQ (reference sequence). V lost 3 bases and J lost 4, with 13 bases in between. In DNA form, the CDR3 reads TGTGCCAGCAGCTTGACAGGCGTAGGATATAATTCACCCCTCCACTTT. Amino acid sequence: CASSLTGVGYNSPLHF. Full variable domain (outside the CDR3, taken from reference TRBV7-9 and TRBJ1-6): DTGVSQNPRHKITKRGQNVTFRCDPISEHNRLYWYRQTLGQGPEFLTYFQNEAQLEKSRLLSDRFSAERPKGSFSTLEIQRTEQGDSAMYLCASSLTGVGYNSPLHFGNGTRLTVT.

CDR3 residues: CASSQSGRGTDGYTF. The CDR3 DNA sequence: TGTGCCAGCAGCCAGTCCGGCAGGGGAACGGATGGCTACACCTTC. J is TRBJ1-2 and V is TRBV7-9; weak D call: TRBD1 (6 bases). V lost 5 bases to trimming and J lost 6 bases, with 19 bases between them. This CDR3 comprises 15 residues. Germline values: CDR1 SEHNR, CDR2 FQNEAQ (reference sequence).

This rearrangement joins TRBV7-9 to TRBJ2-7, with 11 positions matching TRBD1. Looked up from germline, CDR1 is SEHNR and CDR2 is FQNEAQ (reference sequence). This CDR3 region has 16 residues. V gave up 5 bases and J gave up 4 bases; unmatched junction bases: 10. The CDR3 reads CASSGTDGTGGYEQYF. The CDR3 coding sequence is TGTGCCAGCAGCGGGACGGATGGGACAGGGGGGTACGAGCAGTACTTC.

This sequence joins TRBV6-5 and TRBJ1-1; 8 nucleotides line up with TRBD1. CDR3 size: 14 residues. Per the germline V gene, CDR1 is MNHEY and CDR2 is SVGAGI. The J segment lost 9 bases and the V segment lost 2 bases, leaving 8 bases of the junction unmatched. CDR3 residues: CASSYGGVRGQAFF. In DNA form, the CDR3 reads TGTGCCAGCAGTTACGGGGGGGTCAGGGGGCAAGCTTTCTTT.

This chain links TRBV27 with TRBJ1-5; no reliable D call. Trimming stripped 0 bases from V and 0 bases from J, with 9 bases between. Germline loops: CDR1 MNHEY, CDR2 SMNVEV (reference sequence). The CDR3 loop spans 16 amino acids. Written as DNA, the CDR3 is TGTGCCAGCAGTTTATCAATGGCATTTAGCAATCAGCCCCAGCATTTT. Translated, it gives CASSLSMAFSNQPQHF.

The chain couples TRBV6-1 to TRBJ1-2, with D unclear. This CDR3 has 13 residues. Germline V gives CDR1 MNHNS, CDR2 SASEGT. The V end was cut by 2 bases, the J end by 4 bases, with 8 bases between. The CDR3 nucleotides read TGTGCCAGCAGTGAACAGTCCCCCTATGGCTACACCTTC. This sequence encodes CASSEQSPYGYTF.

CDR3 nucleotide sequence: TGTGCCAGCAGCCAAGCTAGTGGGGATACGCAGTATTTT. This sequence encodes CASSQASGDTQYF. The chain combines TRBV4-2 with TRBJ2-3; D gene ambiguous. The CDR3 totals 13 residues. Trimming took 1 base from V and 6 from J, leaving 8 bases between them. CDR1 LGHNA and CDR2 YNFKEQ come from the germline V gene.

The rearrangement joins TRBV6-6 to TRBJ2-3, with TRBD1 identical over 7 bases. In germline, CDR1 is MNHNY, CDR2 SVGAGI (reference sequence). Losses at the gene ends were 5 bases for V and 0 bases for J; bases not matched to a gene: 8. The CDR3 runs to 16 residues. Here the CDR3 DNA reads TGTGCCAGCAGTGCACGACAGGGAGCTAGCACAGATACGCAGTATTTT. The encoded protein is CASSARQGASTDTQYF.

This chain uses TRBV25-1 with TRBJ2-1; a weak D match, TRBD1 (6 bases). CDR3 size: 14 residues. CDR1 and CDR2 from the germline V gene are MGHDK and SYGVNS. The germline V and J ends were trimmed by 1 base and 3 bases, with 7 bases remaining between them. For the CDR3, the DNA is TGTGCCAGCAGTGAATGGGACATCTACAATGAGCAGTTCTTC. It encodes CASSEWDIYNEQFF.

This clone was detected a few times. The gene calls are TRBV6-1 and TRBJ2-7; 8 nucleotides agree with TRBD1. V trimming: 6 bases; J trimming: 3 bases; junction bases outside the gene matches: 4. Germline assignment: CDR1 MNHNS and CDR2 SASEGT. The CDR3 covers 13 residues. CDR3 loop: CASSRDRFYEQYF. In nucleotides, the CDR3 is TGTGCCAGCAGCCGGGACAGGTTCTACGAGCAGTACTTC.

The V gene is TRBV7-8, the J gene TRBJ2-7, with D perhaps TRBD2 (6 bases). CDR3 length: 17 amino acids. V lost 0 bases and J lost 2, with 17 bases in between. Germline CDR1 SGHVS, CDR2 FQNEAQ. CDR3 in amino acids: CASSLALWASETYEQYF. Here the CDR3 DNA reads TGTGCCAGCAGCTTAGCCCTCTGGGCTAGCGAGACCTACGAGCAGTACTTC.

A word on this clone: The junction departs from germline at one end; a sequencing error may be responsible. V and J are TRBV7-2 and TRBJ2-3; 9 bases fit TRBD1. In germline, CDR1 is SGHTA, CDR2 FQGNSA. The CDR3 is 15 amino acids. The CDR3 DNA follows: TGTGCCAGCAGCTTAGGGGGACAGGGCACCGATACGCAGTATTTT. Encoded protein: CASSLGGQGTDTQYF.

V is TRBV7-6 and J is TRBJ2-5; the match to TRBD2 covers 7 bases. Germline V gene sequence: CDR1 SGHVS, CDR2 FNYEAQ. CDR3 length equals 15 residues. V was clipped by 1 base and J by 3 bases; unmatched bases: 5. In DNA form, the CDR3 reads TGTGCCAGCAGCTTAGAGGGACTACCCGAAGAGACCCAGTACTTC. Translating it yields CASSLEGLPEETQYF.

V is TRBV5-4 and J is TRBJ1-2, with D possibly TRBD1 on 6 matching bases. Germline CDR1 and CDR2: SGHNT and YYREEE (reference sequence). V was pared by 1 base and J by 8 bases, with 9 bases between. CDR3 length equals 12 residues. In DNA, the CDR3 is TGTGCCAGCAGCTTGTCAGGGGAAGGCTACACCTTC. The encoded protein is CASSLSGEGYTF.

This clone was picked up one time. The chain couples TRBV5-1 to TRBJ2-3; 12 bases are a match to TRBD2. The CDR3 has 16 amino acids. Germline CDR1 SGHRS, CDR2 YFSETQ. The ends lost 2 bases at V and 2 bases at J; junction bases unmatched: 3. The CDR3 region is CASSLLAGGHTDTQYF. The CDR3 bases are TGCGCCAGCAGCTTACTAGCGGGGGGTCACACAGATACGCAGTATTTT.

V gene TRBV6-1 combines with J gene TRBJ2-7; a possible D gene is TRBD1 (5 bases). Trimming left V 8 bases short and J 4 bases short, with 15 bases between. The germline V gene encodes CDR1 MNHNS and CDR2 SASEGT. The CDR3 is 13 residues long. The CDR3 is CASGQGPSYEQYF. The CDR3 DNA reads as TGTGCCAGCGGTCAGGGCCCATCTTACGAGCAGTACTTC.

The chain joins TRBV9 to TRBJ2-5, with 7 bases fitting TRBD2. Unmatched junction bases numbered 10, after V lost 6 bases and J lost 2 bases. CDR3 length: 15 residues. Germline CDR1 SGDLS, CDR2 YYNGEE. The CDR3 coding sequence is TGTGCCAGCAATCGGATCGGGGGGATACAAGAGACCCAGTACTTC. This codes for CASNRIGGIQETQYF.

This clone was recorded a few times. The chain employs TRBV5-1 and TRBJ2-3; D gene uncertain. Germline CDR1 SGHRS, CDR2 YFSETQ. CDR3 size: 11 residues. V was clipped by 7 bases and J by 5 bases, with 8 bases between them. CDR3 DNA: TGCGCCAGCCGCTCTGTAGATACGCAGTATTTT. Translating it yields CASRSVDTQYF.